This entry lists 10 T cell receptor beta chains sequenced from one sample in a study of T cell responses to AZD1222 COVID-19 vaccine. Libraries were prepared by immunoSEQ multiplex PCR; TCRdb keeps only in-frame clonotypes and omits some of them. The sample holds roughly 150,000 clones, less than 95% seen once. Sequencing used peripheral blood, obtained on day 0 of AZD1222 vaccination. The receptors stem from an adult in good health.

This clone was detected only once. The CDR3 loop reads CASSLEPDEAFF. In DNA form, the CDR3 reads TGTGCCAGCAGTTTAGAACCAGATGAAGCTTTCTTT. V and J are TRBV12-3 or TRBV12-4 and TRBJ1-1; no firm D call. Trimming took off 1 base at V and 7 bases at J, with 7 bases between the two ends. This CDR3 has 12 amino acids.

V and J are TRBV7-2 and TRBJ1-2; D unresolved. The CDR3 contains 14 residues. V gave up 5 bases and J gave up 5 bases, with 15 bases separating them. Looked up from germline, CDR1 is SGHTA and CDR2 is FQGNSA. The CDR3 protein is CASSTSAGWYGYTF. CDR3 nucleotide sequence: TGTGCCAGCAGCACCTCAGCAGGATGGTATGGCTACACCTTC.

V is TRBV10-3 and J is TRBJ2-5; no clear D. The length of the CDR3 is 11 residues. V lost 8 bases and J lost 7, with 11 bases in between. Germline V gene lookup returns CDR1 ENHRY and CDR2 SYGVKD. This CDR3 is CAIGRSGTQYF. DNA of the CDR3: TGTGCCATCGGGCGATCAGGGACCCAGTACTTC.

The CDR3 nucleotides read TGTGCCAGCAGACCGGGACAGGGTACTGAAGCTTTCTTT. It is translated as CASRPGQGTEAFF. The chain combines TRBV3-1 (or the pseudogene TRBV3-2) with TRBJ1-1, with 9 bases that match TRBD1. Germline CDR1 is LGHDT and CDR2 is YNNKEL (reference sequence). This CDR3 comprises 13 residues. V was clipped by 6 bases and J by 5 bases; unmatched bases: 4.

The table lists this clone with a count of one. DNA for the CDR3: TGTGCCAGCAGTTTAGGTCAGGGAAGCTACACCTTC. It yields the protein CASSLGQGSYTF. The V call is TRBV12-3 or TRBV12-4, the J call TRBJ1-2, with a weak D call TRBD1 (5 bases). V lost 1 base, J lost 9 bases, and 9 bases lay in between. This CDR3 region has 12 residues.

The CDR3 nucleotides read TGTGCCAGCTATACAGGGGCGGGGGCTGAAGCTTTCTTT. Translation: CASYTGAGAEAFF. The chain carries TRBV12-3 or TRBV12-4 and TRBJ1-1; 7 bases match TRBD1. The CDR3 has 13 amino acids. With 8 bases clipped from V and 6 bases from J, the junction kept 9 bases outside the gene matches.

The rearrangement uses TRBV21-1 and TRBJ2-7; the DNA was not compared with TRBD2, the D call given in the table. TRBV21-1 is listed as a pseudogene. The CDR3 is 14 amino acids. This chain's CDR3 is CASSLSGTSYEQYF. In DNA, the CDR3 is TGTGCCAGCAGCCTTAGCGGGACATCCTACGAGCAGTACTTC.

V and J are TRBV7-8 and TRBJ1-5; TRBD1 might be the D (5 bases). This CDR3 comprises 16 residues. Germline V CDR1 and CDR2: SGHVS, FQNEAQ. Trimming left V 4 bases short and J 0 bases short, with 13 bases between. CDR3 DNA sequence: TGTGCCAGCAGCTCGGCAGGGACCCATAGCAATCAGCCCCAGCATTTT. This translates into CASSSAGTHSNQPQHF.

V and J are TRBV5-1 and TRBJ1-2, with D possibly matching TRBD1 (5 bases). Germline V gene lookup returns CDR1 SGHRS and CDR2 YFSETQ. The CDR3 has 15 amino acids. Deletions cut 3 bases from V and 4 bases from J, with 16 bases between. The CDR3 bases are TGCGCCAGCAGCTGGGGGGACCGAGGAATCTATGGCTACACCTTC. Its protein product is CASSWGDRGIYGYTF.

In DNA form, the CDR3 reads TGTGCCAGCAGACCAAGCGCGGTGAATTCGGTTGGCTACACCTTC. Translated, it gives CASRPSAVNSVGYTF. The chain is built from TRBV7-2 and TRBJ1-2; no reliable D call. Germline lookup yields CDR1 SGHTA and CDR2 FQGNSA. Deletions cut 6 bases from V and 7 bases from J, with 21 bases between. CDR3 length equals 15 residues.